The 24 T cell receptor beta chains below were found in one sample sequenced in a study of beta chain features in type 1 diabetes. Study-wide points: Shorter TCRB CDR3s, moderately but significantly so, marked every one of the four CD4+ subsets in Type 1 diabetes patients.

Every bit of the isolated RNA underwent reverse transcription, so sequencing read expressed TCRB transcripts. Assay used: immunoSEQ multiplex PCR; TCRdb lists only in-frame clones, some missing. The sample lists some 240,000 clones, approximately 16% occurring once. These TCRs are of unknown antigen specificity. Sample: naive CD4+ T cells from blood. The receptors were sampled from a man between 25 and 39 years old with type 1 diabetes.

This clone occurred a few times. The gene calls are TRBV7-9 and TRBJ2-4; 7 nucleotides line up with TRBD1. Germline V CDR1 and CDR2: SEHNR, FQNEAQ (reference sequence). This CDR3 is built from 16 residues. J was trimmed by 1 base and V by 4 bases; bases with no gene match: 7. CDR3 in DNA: TGTGCCAGCAGCTCCGACAGGGCGGACGCCAAAAACATTCAGTACTTC. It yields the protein CASSSDRADAKNIQYF.

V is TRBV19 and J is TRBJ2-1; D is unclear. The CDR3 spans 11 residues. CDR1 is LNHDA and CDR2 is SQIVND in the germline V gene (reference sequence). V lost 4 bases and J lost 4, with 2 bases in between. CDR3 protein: CASSTYNEQFF. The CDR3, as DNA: TGTGCCAGTAGTACTTACAATGAGCAGTTCTTC.

The CDR3 here is CASSLRAGANVLTF. The CDR3 bases are TGTGCCAGCAGCTTAAGGGCTGGGGCCAACGTCCTGACTTTC. The chain recombines TRBV7-6 with TRBJ2-6; the D is unclear. The germline V gene has CDR1 SGHVS and CDR2 FNYEAQ. Trimming took 2 bases from V and 2 from J, leaving 4 bases between them. The CDR3 covers 14 residues.

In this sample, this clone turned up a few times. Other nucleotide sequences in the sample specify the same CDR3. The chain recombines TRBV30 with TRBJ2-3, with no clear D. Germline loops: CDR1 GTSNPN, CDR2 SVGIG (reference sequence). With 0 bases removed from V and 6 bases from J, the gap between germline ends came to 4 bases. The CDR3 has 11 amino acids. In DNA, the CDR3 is TGTGCCTGGAGTGTACTCGATACGCAGTATTTT. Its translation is CAWSVLDTQYF.

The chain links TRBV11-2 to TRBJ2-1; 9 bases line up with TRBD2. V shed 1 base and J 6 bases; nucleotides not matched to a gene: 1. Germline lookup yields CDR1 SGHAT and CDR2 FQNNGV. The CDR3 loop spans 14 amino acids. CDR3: CASSLGTSANEQFF. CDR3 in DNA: TGTGCCAGCAGCTTAGGGACTAGCGCCAATGAGCAGTTCTTC.

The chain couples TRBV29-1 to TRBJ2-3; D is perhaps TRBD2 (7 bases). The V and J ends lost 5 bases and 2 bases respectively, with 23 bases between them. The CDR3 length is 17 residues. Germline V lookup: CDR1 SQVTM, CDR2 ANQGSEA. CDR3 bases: TGCAGCGTTAGACAGGCCCTAGGCGGGGGTCCCACAGATACGCAGTATTTT. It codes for CSVRQALGGGPTDTQYF.

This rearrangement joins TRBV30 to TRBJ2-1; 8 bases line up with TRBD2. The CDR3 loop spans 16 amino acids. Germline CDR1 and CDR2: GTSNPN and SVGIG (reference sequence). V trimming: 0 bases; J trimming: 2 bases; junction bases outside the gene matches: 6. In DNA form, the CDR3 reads TGTGCCTGGAGTGTTAGCGGGACCGGTACCTACAATGAGCAGTTCTTC. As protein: CAWSVSGTGTYNEQFF.

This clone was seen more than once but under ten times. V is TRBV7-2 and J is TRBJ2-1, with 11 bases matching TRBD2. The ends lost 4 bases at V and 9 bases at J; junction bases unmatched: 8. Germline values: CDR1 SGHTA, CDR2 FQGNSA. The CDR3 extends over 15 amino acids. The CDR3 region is CASSSSILAGGEQFF. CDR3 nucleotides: TGTGCCAGCAGCTCCTCCATCCTAGCGGGAGGTGAGCAGTTCTTC.

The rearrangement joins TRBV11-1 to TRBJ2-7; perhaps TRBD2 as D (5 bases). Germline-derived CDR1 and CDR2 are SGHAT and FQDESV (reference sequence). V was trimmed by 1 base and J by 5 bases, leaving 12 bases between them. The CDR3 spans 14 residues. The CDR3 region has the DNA TGTGCCAGCAGCTTAGTAGTCAAAGCGGACGAGCAGTACTTC. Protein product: CASSLVVKADEQYF.

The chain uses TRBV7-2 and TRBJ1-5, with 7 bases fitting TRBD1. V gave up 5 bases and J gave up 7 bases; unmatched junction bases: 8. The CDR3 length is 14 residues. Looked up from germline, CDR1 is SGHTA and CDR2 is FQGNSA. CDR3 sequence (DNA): TGTGCCAGCAGCCGACAGGGCGGTAAGCAGCCCCAGCATTTT. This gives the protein CASSRQGGKQPQHF.

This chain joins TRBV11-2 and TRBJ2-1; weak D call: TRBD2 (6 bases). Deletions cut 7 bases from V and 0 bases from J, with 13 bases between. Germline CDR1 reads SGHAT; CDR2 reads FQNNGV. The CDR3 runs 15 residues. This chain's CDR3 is CASNLARSSYNEQFF. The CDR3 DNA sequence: TGTGCCAGCAATCTAGCGCGTTCCTCCTACAATGAGCAGTTCTTC.

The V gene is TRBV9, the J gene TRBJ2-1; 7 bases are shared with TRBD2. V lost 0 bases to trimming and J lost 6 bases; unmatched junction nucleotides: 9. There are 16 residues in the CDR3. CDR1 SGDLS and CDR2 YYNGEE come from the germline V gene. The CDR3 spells CASSVEASGGFNEQFF. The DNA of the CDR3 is TGTGCCAGCAGCGTAGAGGCTAGCGGCGGGTTCAATGAGCAGTTCTTC.

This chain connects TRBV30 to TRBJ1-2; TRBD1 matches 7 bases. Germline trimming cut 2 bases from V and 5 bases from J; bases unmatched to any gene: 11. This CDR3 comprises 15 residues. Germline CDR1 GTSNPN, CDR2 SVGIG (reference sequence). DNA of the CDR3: TGTGCCTGGAGTAGGATTACGACAGGGCGGTATGGCTACACCTTC. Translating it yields CAWSRITTGRYGYTF. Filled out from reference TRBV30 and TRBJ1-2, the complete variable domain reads SQTIHQWPATLVQPVGSPLSLECTVEGTSNPNLYWYRQAAGRGLQLLFYSVGIGQISSEVPQNLSASRPQDRQFILSSKKLLLSDSGFYLCAWSRITTGRYGYTFGSGTRLTVV.

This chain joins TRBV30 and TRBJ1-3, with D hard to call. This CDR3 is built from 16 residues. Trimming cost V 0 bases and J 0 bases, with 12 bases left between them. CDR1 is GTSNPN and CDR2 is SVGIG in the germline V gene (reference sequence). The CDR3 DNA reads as TGTGCCTGGAGTGTAGAGACCTCGAGCTCTGGAAACACCATATATTTT. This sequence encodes CAWSVETSSSGNTIYF.

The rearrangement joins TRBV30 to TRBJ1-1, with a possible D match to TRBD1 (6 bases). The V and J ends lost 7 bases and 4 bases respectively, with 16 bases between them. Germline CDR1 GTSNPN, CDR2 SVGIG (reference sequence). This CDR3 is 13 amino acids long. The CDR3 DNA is TGTGCCTCACAACGAGGGGGGGGCACTGAAGCTTTCTTT. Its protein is CASQRGGGTEAFF. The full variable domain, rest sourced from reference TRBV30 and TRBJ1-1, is SQTIHQWPATLVQPVGSPLSLECTVEGTSNPNLYWYRQAAGRGLQLLFYSVGIGQISSEVPQNLSASRPQDRQFILSSKKLLLSDSGFYLCASQRGGGTEAFFGQGTRLTVV.

The CDR3 DNA reads TGTGCCAGCAGCTCCGTGCCGGGACAGGGCCAAGAGACCCAGTACTTC. Encoded protein: CASSSVPGQGQETQYF. The genes are TRBV6-6 and TRBJ2-5, with 9 nucleotides matching TRBD1. The junction had 9 bases not matched to a gene; V was cut back by 6 bases and J by 1 base. The CDR3 extends over 16 amino acids. Germline-derived CDR1 and CDR2 are MNHNY and SVGAGI (reference sequence).

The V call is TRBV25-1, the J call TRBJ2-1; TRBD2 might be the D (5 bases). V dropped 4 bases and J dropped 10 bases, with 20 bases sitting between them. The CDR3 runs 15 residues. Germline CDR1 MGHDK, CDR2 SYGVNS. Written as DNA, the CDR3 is TGTGCCAGCAGTGCGGGGTCATTACGGATCTGGGAGCAGTTCTTC. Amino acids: CASSAGSLRIWEQFF.

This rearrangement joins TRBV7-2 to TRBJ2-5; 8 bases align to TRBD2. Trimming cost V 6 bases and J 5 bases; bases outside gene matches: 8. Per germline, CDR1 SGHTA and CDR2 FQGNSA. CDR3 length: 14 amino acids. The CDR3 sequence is CASRPGRAEETQYF. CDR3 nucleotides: TGTGCCAGCAGACCCGGGAGGGCCGAGGAGACCCAGTACTTC.

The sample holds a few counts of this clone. For the CDR3, the DNA is TGTGCCAGCAGCGAAAGACAGGATTTCGAGCAGTACTTC. It encodes CASSERQDFEQYF. The genes are TRBV9 and TRBJ2-7; TRBD1 might be the D (6 bases). V was clipped by 3 bases and J by 6 bases, with 13 bases between them. The germline V gene has CDR1 SGDLS and CDR2 YYNGEE. The CDR3 length is 13 residues.

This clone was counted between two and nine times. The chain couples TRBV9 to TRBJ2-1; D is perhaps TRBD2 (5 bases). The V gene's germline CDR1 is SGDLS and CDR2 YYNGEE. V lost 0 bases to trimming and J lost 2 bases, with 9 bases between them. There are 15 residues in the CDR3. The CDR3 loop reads CASSVGGLAYNEQFF. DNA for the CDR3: TGTGCCAGCAGCGTAGGCGGACTCGCCTACAATGAGCAGTTCTTC. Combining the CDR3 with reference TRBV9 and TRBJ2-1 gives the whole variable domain DSGVTQTPKHLITATGQRVTLRCSPRSGDLSVYWYQQSLDQGLQFLIQYYNGEERAKGNILERFSAQQFPDLHSELNLSSLELGDSALYFCASSVGGLAYNEQFFGPGTRLTVL.

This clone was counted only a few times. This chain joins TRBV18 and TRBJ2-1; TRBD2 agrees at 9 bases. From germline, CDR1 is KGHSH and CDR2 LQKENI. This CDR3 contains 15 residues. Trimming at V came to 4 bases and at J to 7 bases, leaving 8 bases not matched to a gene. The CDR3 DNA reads TGTGCCAGCTCACAAAGTAGCGGGAGCGGGAATGAGCAGTTCTTC. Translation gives CASSQSSGSGNEQFF.

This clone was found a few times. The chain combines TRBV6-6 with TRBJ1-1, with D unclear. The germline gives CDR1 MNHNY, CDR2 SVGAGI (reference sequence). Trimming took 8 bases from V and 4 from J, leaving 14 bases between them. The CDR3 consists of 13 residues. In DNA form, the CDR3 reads TGTGCCAGCGCGTCCCGTGGGTCCACTGAAGCTTTCTTT. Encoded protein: CASASRGSTEAFF.

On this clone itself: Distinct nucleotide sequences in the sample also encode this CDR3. CDR3 protein: CAWSVGGYGYTF. CDR3 DNA: TGTGCCTGGAGTGTGGGCGGCTATGGCTACACCTTC. The chain uses TRBV30 and TRBJ1-2; no definite D call. Germline-derived CDR1 and CDR2 are GTSNPN and SVGIG (reference sequence). V gave up 0 bases and J gave up 4 bases, with 6 bases separating them. This CDR3 has 12 residues.

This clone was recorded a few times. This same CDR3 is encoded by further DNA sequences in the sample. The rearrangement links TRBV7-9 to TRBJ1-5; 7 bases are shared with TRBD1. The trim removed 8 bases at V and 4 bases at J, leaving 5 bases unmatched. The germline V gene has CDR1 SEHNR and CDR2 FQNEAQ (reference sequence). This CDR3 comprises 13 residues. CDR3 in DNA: TGTGCCAGCTCACCAGGGGGGAATCAGCCCCAGCATTTT. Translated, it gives CASSPGGNQPQHF.